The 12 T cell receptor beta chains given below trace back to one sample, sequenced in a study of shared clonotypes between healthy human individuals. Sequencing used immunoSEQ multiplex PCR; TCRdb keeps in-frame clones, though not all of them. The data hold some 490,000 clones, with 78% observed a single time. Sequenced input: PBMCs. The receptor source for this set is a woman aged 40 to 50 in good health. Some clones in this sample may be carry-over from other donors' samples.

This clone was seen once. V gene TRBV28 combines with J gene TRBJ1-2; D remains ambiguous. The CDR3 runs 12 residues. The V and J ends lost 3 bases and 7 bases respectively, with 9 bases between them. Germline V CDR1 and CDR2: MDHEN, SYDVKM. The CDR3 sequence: CASSFGSPGYTF. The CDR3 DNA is TGTGCCAGCAGTTTTGGCAGTCCTGGCTACACCTTC.

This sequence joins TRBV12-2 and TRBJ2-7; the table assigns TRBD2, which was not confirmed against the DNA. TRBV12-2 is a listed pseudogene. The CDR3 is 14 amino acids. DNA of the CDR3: TGTGCAAGTCGCCAGGGACTACGCACCTACGAGCAGTACTTC. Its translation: CASRQGLRTYEQYF.

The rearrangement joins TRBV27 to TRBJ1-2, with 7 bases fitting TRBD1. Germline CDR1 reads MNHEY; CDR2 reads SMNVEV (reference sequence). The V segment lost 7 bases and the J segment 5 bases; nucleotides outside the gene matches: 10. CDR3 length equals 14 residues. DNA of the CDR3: TGTGCCAGCAAACCCCCAGGGGGTATGTATGGCTACACCTTC. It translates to CASKPPGGMYGYTF.

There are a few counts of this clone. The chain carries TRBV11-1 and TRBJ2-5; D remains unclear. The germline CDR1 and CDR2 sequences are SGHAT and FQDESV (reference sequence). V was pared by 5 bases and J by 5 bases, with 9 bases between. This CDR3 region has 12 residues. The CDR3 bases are TGTGCCAGCAGCCCGAGGTTGGAGACCCAGTACTTC. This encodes CASSPRLETQYF.

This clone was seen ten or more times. The CDR3 loop reads CASRAGGGNQPQHF. The CDR3 nucleotides read TGTGCCAGTAGGGCAGGGGGCGGCAATCAGCCCCAGCATTTT. V gene TRBV19 combines with J gene TRBJ1-5; 8 bases are shared with TRBD1. Germline lookup yields CDR1 LNHDA and CDR2 SQIVND (reference sequence). The CDR3 has 14 amino acids. J gave up 2 bases and V 6 bases, and 3 bases lay outside the gene matches.

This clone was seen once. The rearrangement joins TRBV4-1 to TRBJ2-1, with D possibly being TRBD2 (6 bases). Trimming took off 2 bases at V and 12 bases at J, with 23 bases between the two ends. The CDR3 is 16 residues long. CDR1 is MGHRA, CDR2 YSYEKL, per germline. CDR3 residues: CASSQILRGGNRWQFF. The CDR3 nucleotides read TGCGCCAGCAGCCAAATATTGCGGGGCGGGAATAGGTGGCAGTTCTTC.

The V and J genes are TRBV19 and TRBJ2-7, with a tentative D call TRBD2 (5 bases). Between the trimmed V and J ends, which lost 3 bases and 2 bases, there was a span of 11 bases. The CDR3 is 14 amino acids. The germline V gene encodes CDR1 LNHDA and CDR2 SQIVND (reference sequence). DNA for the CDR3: TGTGCCAGTAGTATTGGCAAGGGAGCCTACGAGCAGTACTTC. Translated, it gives CASSIGKGAYEQYF.

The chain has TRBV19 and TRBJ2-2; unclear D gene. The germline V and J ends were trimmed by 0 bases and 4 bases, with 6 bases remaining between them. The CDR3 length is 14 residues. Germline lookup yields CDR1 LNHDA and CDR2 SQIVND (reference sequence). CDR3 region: CASSIEQITGELFF. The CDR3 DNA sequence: TGTGCCAGTAGTATAGAACAAATCACCGGGGAGCTGTTTTTT.

CDR3 bases: TGTGCCAGCAGCGTAAGCCCGATGGGGCAGCCCCAGCATTTT. Encoded protein: CASSVSPMGQPQHF. This rearrangement joins TRBV9 to TRBJ1-5; D is uncertain. V was pared by 1 base and J by 7 bases, with 12 bases between. Germline V gene sequence: CDR1 SGDLS, CDR2 YYNGEE. The CDR3 has 14 residues.

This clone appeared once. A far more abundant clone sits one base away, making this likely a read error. The chain's CDR3 is CASSQDRLGADTQYF. CDR3 nucleotides: TGTGCCAGCAGCCAAGATAGGCTGGGTGCAGATACGCAGTATTTT. The chain couples TRBV4-2 to TRBJ2-3; D is ambiguous. The CDR3 extends over 15 amino acids. Germline lookup yields CDR1 LGHNA and CDR2 YNFKEQ. The V end lost 0 bases, the J end lost 4 bases, and 11 bases lay between the germline ends.

CDR3 coding DNA: TGTGCCAGCAGCCATATCGGACAGGGAGTAACTGAAGCTTTCTTT. It codes for CASSHIGQGVTEAFF. The V gene is TRBV14, the J gene TRBJ1-1; 8 bases are a match to TRBD1. The trim removed 3 bases at V and 5 bases at J, leaving 8 bases unmatched. CDR1 and CDR2 from the germline V gene are SGHDN and FVKESK. This CDR3 has 15 residues.

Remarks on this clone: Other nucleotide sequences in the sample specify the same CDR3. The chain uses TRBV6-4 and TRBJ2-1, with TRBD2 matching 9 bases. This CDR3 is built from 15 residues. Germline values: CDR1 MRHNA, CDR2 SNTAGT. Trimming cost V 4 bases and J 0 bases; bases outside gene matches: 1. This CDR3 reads CASSALAGSYNEQFF. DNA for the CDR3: TGTGCCAGCAGTGCACTAGCGGGCTCCTACAATGAGCAGTTCTTC.